A selection of T cell receptor beta chains follows, all from one sample in a study of blood T cell repertoires in COVID-19. Clones were sequenced by immunoSEQ multiplex PCR, and TCRdb holds only the in-frame ones, with some missing. The profile shows fewer than 200,000 clones, 81% of them singletons. The sample comprised peripheral blood. These receptors were taken from an elderly woman with COVID-19, enrolled during active disease. The CDR3 runs from the conserved cysteine through the conserved F or W. The order of the fields is V gene, J gene, D gene, clone size, CDR3 DNA, CDR3 protein. A D gene is named only where the DNA matches it firmly. Clone size is given for some rows only: seen once, a few or many times, or a class if the clone is expanded.

v_gene: TRBV5-1; j_gene: TRBJ2-7; d_gene: TRBD2; abundance: NA; CDR3nt: TGCGCCAGCAGCAGTGCGACTAGCAGCTACGAGCAGTACTTC; CDR3aa: CASSSATSSYEQYF
v_gene: TRBV21-1; j_gene: TRBJ2-2; d_gene: NA; abundance: NA; CDR3nt: TGTGCCAGCAGCAAAGCGGGACTAGCGGGAGGCTCGGCGACCGGGGAGCTGTTTTTT; CDR3aa: CASSKAGLAGGSATGELFF
v_gene: TRBV19; j_gene: TRBJ2-3; d_gene: NA; abundance: NA; CDR3nt: TGTGCCAGTAGGGACAGACTAACCACAGATACGCAGTATTTT; CDR3aa: CASRDRLTTDTQYF
v_gene: TRBV14; j_gene: TRBJ1-2; d_gene: NA; abundance: NA; CDR3nt: TGTGCCAGCAGCCAAGGAGGGAACTATGGCTACACCTTC; CDR3aa: CASSQGGNYGYTF
v_gene: TRBV27; j_gene: TRBJ1-6; d_gene: TRBD1; abundance: NA; CDR3nt: TGTGCCAGCGCCGACAGGGTTAGCTCCTATAATTCACCCCTCCACTTT; CDR3aa: CASADRVSSYNSPLHF
v_gene: TRBV7-2; j_gene: TRBJ1-6; d_gene: TRBD1; abundance: NA; CDR3nt: TGTGCCAGCAGCTTAGGGCCTCCGGGACAGGGGTTACCACCCCTCCACTTT; CDR3aa: CASSLGPPGQGLPPLHF
v_gene: TRBV20-1; j_gene: TRBJ2-1; d_gene: NA; abundance: NA; CDR3nt: TGCAGTGCCAGTACACGGGGTGAGCAGTTCTTC; CDR3aa: CSASTRGEQFF
v_gene: TRBV5-1; j_gene: TRBJ2-1; d_gene: TRBD2; abundance: few; CDR3nt: TGCGCCAGCAGCTTGGGCGGGGGGTCCTACAATGAGCAGTTCTTC; CDR3aa: CASSLGGGSYNEQFF
v_gene: TRBV7-9; j_gene: TRBJ2-1; d_gene: TRBD2; abundance: once; CDR3nt: TGTGCCAGCAGCTTAGTGTCAGCGGGAGTTGATGAGCAGTTCTTC; CDR3aa: CASSLVSAGVDEQFF
v_gene: TRBV5-1; j_gene: TRBJ2-1; d_gene: NA; abundance: NA; CDR3nt: TGCGCCAGCAGCTTGGAGCATGTCTCCTACAATGAGCAGTTCTTC; CDR3aa: CASSLEHVSYNEQFF
v_gene: TRBV10-3; j_gene: TRBJ2-7; d_gene: NA; abundance: NA; CDR3nt: TGTGCCATCAGTGACCTCAGTAAACACGAGCAGTACTTC; CDR3aa: CAISDLSKHEQYF